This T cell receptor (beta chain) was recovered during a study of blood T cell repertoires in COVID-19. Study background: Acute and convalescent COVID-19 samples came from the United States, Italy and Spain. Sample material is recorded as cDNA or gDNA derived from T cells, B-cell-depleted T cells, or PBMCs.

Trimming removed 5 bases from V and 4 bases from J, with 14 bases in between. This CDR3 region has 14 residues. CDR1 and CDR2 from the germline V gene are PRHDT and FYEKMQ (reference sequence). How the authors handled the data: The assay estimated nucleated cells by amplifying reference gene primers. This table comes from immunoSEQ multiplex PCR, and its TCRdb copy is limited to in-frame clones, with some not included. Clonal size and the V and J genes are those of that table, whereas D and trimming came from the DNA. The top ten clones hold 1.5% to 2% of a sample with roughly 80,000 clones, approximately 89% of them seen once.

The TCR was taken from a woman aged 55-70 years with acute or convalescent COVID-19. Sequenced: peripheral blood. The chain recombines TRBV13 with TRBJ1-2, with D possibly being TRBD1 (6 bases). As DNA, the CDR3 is TGTGCCAGCAGCAGACTAGCGGACAGCTATGGCTACACCTTC. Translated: CASSRLADSYGYTF.